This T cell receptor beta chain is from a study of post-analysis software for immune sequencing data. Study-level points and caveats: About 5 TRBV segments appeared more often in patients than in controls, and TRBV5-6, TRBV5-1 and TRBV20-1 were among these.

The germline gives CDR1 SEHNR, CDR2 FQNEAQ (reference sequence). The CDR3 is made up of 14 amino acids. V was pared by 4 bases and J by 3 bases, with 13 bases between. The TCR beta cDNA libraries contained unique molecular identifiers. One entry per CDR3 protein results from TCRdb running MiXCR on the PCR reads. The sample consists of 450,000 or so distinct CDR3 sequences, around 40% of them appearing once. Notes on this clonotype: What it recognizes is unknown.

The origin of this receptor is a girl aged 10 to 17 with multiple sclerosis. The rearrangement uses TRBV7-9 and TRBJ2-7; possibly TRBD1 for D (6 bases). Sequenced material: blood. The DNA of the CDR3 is TGTGCCAGCAGCTCAGCCGGGACACACTACGAGCAGTACTTC. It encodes CASSSAGTHYEQYF.